This record concerns one T cell receptor (beta chain) sequence. Its antigen remains unknown. Each sample had two DNA replicates, approximately 0.49 ug blood or around 1.4 ug tissue. Data came from immunoSEQ multiplex PCR; TCRdb stores just in-frame clones and leaves some out. The table has several thousand clones, about two thirds seen once; the top ten hold 17%. This sample is drawn from a study of early stage breast cancer tumors. Study results and limitations: Commonly generated sequences made up most enriched TCRB sequences shared between patients.

The V end was cut by 2 bases, the J end by 6 bases, with 7 bases between. The CDR3 sequence is 12 residues long. The germline V gene encodes CDR1 KGHSH and CDR2 LQKENI. V usage is TRBV18 and J usage is TRBJ1-2; D unresolved. This TCR was sampled from a person between 60 and 70 years old with breast cancer. Sequenced material: normal breast tissue next to the tumor. The CDR3 coding sequence is TGTGCCAGCTCACCAGCGCTGGATGGCTACACCTTC. This codes for CASSPALDGYTF.